The entry that follows covers one T cell receptor (beta chain) sequence. In the source study's methods: Estimation of nucleated cell counts relied on the amplification of reference gene primers. Repertoires were generated with immunoSEQ multiplex PCR, while TCRdb's copy carries only in-frame clones and drops some. The V and J calls and clone size were taken over from that table, and D and trimming were inferred from the DNA. In the table there are roughly 38,000 clones, just over 90% of which are singletons. This sample stems from a study of blood T cell repertoires in COVID-19. Study-level information: Samples of COVID-19 (acute and convalescent) were obtained from the United States, Italy and Spain. From T cells, B-cell-depleted T cells, or PBMCs came the material, which was cDNA or gDNA.

Germline V gene lookup returns CDR1 LGHDT and CDR2 YNNKEL (reference sequence). The CDR3 has 16 residues. The V segment lost 1 base and the J segment 2 bases; nucleotides outside the gene matches: 4. V and J are TRBV3-1 (or the pseudogene TRBV3-2) and TRBJ2-3; 9 positions match TRBD2. Material: peripheral blood. This sequence originates from a man aged 45-65 years with active COVID-19. Here the CDR3 DNA reads TGTGCCAGCAGCCAAGGGAGACTAGCGGTCACAGATACGCAGTATTTT. Encoded protein: CASSQGRLAVTDTQYF.